This T cell receptor beta chain was sequenced for a study of blood T cell repertoires in COVID-19 (dated by TCRdb to between 2020 and 2021). Regarding the study in general: The collaborator samples originated in the United States, Italy and Spain and spanned the acute and convalescent phases of COVID-19. The material from the prospective study consisted of cDNA or gDNA derived from T cells, B-cell-depleted T cells, or PBMCs. Samples came from the ongoing ImmuneRACE study (first 160 participants) plus 1,254 subjects from 6 global collaborators. Nearly every sample came with metadata listing a de-identified subject ID, COVID-19 status, age in years and sex. Deeply sampled blood TCRbeta repertoires from subjects exposed to, actively infected with, or recovered from COVID-19 were included in the dataset. Where HLA class I and class II types were available, the types were taken from metadata supplied by the sample provider, not from assay-based typing. A freely available public database, intended as a resource for researchers studying the immune response to SARS-CoV-2, is where the repertoires were released. What the authors observed across the whole study: How much clinical and demographic metadata was included differed by source and by participant, and the metadata was provided uncurated.

TCRbeta CDR3 regions were amplified from genomic DNA by means of the immunoSEQ Assay, a bias-controlled multiplex PCR. The paper's data handling went like this. Nucleated cell counts per sample were estimated from amplification of reference gene primers within the assay. To quantify the absolute abundance of each unique TCRbeta CDR3 rearrangement, sequence reads were collapsed and filtered. For each sample, productive Simpson clonality was calculated by taking the square root of Simpson's diversity index across productive rearrangements. As stored in TCRdb, this immuneACCESS dataset retains in-frame rearrangements with V and J assigned. A fraction of the clones does not appear; measured against another copy, unresolved V genes explain less than half of the discrepancy, and the remainder lacks a known reason. The V and J calls and clone size come from that table; D and trimming were worked out from the DNA. This sample is represented by more than 150,000 clones; 79% of them were singletons. The ten largest clonotypes hold 15% to 20% of the sample.

With regard to this clone: The clone's antigen remains unknown. Within one base of it there is no much larger clone, and no base qualities were kept.

The CDR3 covers 14 residues, taking in both the cysteine and the phenylalanine. The CDR3 DNA has 42 bases and is translated from base 1. From V the trimming removes 8 bases and from J it removes 5 bases, while the gene matches leave 4 bases of the junction unaccounted for. The CDR1 and CDR2 encoded by the germline V gene are SNHLY and FYNNEI. Collaborating institutions collected whole blood in K2EDTA tubes following their own protocols. For TCRbeta analysis, collaborator samples were shipped as frozen whole blood, as isolated PBMCs, or as DNA extracted from either sample type. Recombination linked TRBV2 to TRBJ2-1; 12 bases in the junction line up with TRBD2. Sequencing was carried out using peripheral blood. The TCR originated in a man aged 55 to 70 with active or convalescent COVID-19. The nucleotides read TGTGCCAGCGGCAGGACTAGCGGGAACAATGAGCAGTTCTTC. This encodes CASGRTSGNNEQFF. Supplemented by the reference TRBV2 and TRBJ2-1 proteins around the CDR3, the complete variable domain is EPEVTQTPSHQVTQMGQEVILRCVPISNHLYFYWYRQILGQKVEFLVSFYNNEISEKSEIFDDQFSVERPDGSNFTLKIRSTKLEDSAMYFCASGRTSGNNEQFFGPGTRLTVL.